This T cell receptor (beta chain) was sequenced for a study of T cells in Graves' hyperthyroidism and ophthalmopathy. Disease duration under 2 months; hyperthyroidism patients were aged 18 to 65. Criteria for exclusion of patients were uncontrolled infection, other autoimmune disease, pregnancy or lactation. Diagnoses used clinical symptoms, serum thyroxine and TRAb, thyroid ultrasound and orbital computed tomography. The source material, RNA transcripts, was used to amplify TCR beta CDR3 regions. First-round RT-PCR of the TCR CDR3 relied on the HTBI primer set. Via MiXCR, TCRdb re-called the multiplex PCR reads, giving one row per CDR3 protein. This sample has a few hundred thousand distinct CDR3 sequences, with 46% found just once. The sequence was collected from a woman aged 18-29 years with Graves' hyperthyroidism. The sequenced material came from peripheral blood or thyroid tissue (not recorded which).

CDR3 coding DNA: TGTGCCAGCAGCCAAGATAAGGGACTTAACACTGAAGCTTTCTTT. Protein sequence: CASSQDKGLNTEAFF. The chain recombines TRBV25-1 with TRBJ1-1; D may be TRBD1 (5 bases). The germline V gene has CDR1 MGHDK and CDR2 SYGVNS. V dropped 6 bases and J dropped 2 bases, with 16 bases sitting between them. The CDR3 is 15 residues long.